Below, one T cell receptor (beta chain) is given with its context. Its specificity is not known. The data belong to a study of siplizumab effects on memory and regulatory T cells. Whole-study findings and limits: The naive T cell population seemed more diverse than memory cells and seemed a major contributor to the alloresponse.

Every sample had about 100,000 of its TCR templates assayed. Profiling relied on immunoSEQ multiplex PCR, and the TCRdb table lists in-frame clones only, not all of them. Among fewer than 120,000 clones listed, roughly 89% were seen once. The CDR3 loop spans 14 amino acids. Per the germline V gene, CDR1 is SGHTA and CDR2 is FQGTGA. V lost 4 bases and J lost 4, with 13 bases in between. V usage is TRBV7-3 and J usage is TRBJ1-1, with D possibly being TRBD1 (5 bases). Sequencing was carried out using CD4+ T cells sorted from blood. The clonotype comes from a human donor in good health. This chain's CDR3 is CASSSRDPGTEAFF. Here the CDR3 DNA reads TGTGCCAGCAGCTCCAGGGACCCCGGCACTGAAGCTTTCTTT. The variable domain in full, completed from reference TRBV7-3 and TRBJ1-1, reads GAGVSQTPSNKVTEKGKYVELRCDPISGHTALYWYRQSLGQGPEFLIYFQGTGAADDSGLPNDRFFAVRPEGSVSTLKIQRTERGDSAVYLCASSSRDPGTEAFFGQGTRLTVV.